This T cell receptor beta chain was recovered during a study of cytomegalovirus exposure and HLA in healthy donors. Findings of the study overall: Usually a TCR sequence was rare, but some public TCRs were found in many donors.

Remarks on this clone: Its cognate antigen is unknown.

CDR3 length: 16 amino acids. Looked up from germline, CDR1 is SGHVS and CDR2 is FQNEAQ. With 5 bases removed from V and 0 bases from J, the gap between germline ends came to 14 bases. The primer mix had 60 Vbeta and 13 Jbeta primers. Generated by immunoSEQ multiplex PCR, the TCRdb table keeps only in-frame clones and is missing some. The sample has around 110,000 clones, 60% to 80% seen once. Sequencing was done on a sample of PBMCs. The sequence derives from a man aged 40-50 years in good health and CMV-seronegative. The chain combines TRBV7-8 with TRBJ1-5; possibly TRBD1 for D (5 bases). CDR3 sequence (DNA): TGTGCCAGCAGCCCCCACGCAGGGAATAGCAATCAGCCCCAGCATTTT. As protein: CASSPHAGNSNQPQHF. The whole variable domain, filled in from reference TRBV7-8 and TRBJ1-5, reads GAGVSQSPRYKVAKRGQDVALRCDPISGHVSLFWYQQALGQGPEFLTYFQNEAQLDKSGLPSDRFFAERPEGSVSTLKIQRTQQEDSAVYLCASSPHAGNSNQPQHFGDGTRLSIL.